Listed here are 21 T cell receptor beta chains from one sample, sequenced in a study of CD8 T cells in ankylosing spondylitis. Via MiXCR, TCRdb re-called the 5' RACE reads, giving one row per CDR3 protein. The data hold some 250,000 distinct CDR3 sequences, with 8.6% observed a single time. The material sequenced was blood, either unsorted or a sorted T cell fraction (not recorded which). Receptors originate from a male donor with ankylosing spondylitis or in good health (not recorded which).

At least ten counts were recorded for this clonotype. This chain connects TRBV29-1 to TRBJ2-5; D is possibly TRBD2 (6 bases). Per the germline V gene, CDR1 is SQVTM and CDR2 is ANQGSEA. The length of the CDR3 is 12 residues. Trimming stripped 3 bases from V and 4 bases from J, with 9 bases between. For the CDR3, the DNA is TGCAGCGTTGATACCGGGGGAGAGACCCAGTACTTC. Translated, it gives CSVDTGGETQYF.

This clonotype was found many times. Mismatch with germline at one junction end may stem from a read error. This sequence joins TRBV30 and TRBJ1-2, with D maybe TRBD1 (5 bases). Looked up from germline, CDR1 is GTSNPN and CDR2 is SVGIG (reference sequence). The CDR3 is 12 amino acids. The CDR3 DNA follows: TGTGCCTGGAGTGTAGGCAGGGTGGCTACAGGCTTC. Its translation is CAWSVGRVATGF.

This clonotype was counted at least ten times. The chain has TRBV5-6 and TRBJ2-1; 7 positions match TRBD2. V trimming: 3 bases; J trimming: 2 bases; junction bases outside the gene matches: 8. This CDR3 has 16 amino acids. Per the germline V gene, CDR1 is SGHDT and CDR2 is YYEEEE. The chain's CDR3 is CASSYQRGPTYNEQFF. As DNA, the CDR3 is TGTGCCAGCAGCTACCAGCGGGGCCCGACCTACAATGAGCAGTTCTTC.

This clonotype was recorded at least ten times. This CDR3 is CASSSQGTAASYEQYF. Here the CDR3 DNA reads TGTGCCAGCAGCTCCCAAGGGACAGCAGCCTCCTACGAGCAGTACTTC. This chain uses TRBV5-5 with TRBJ2-7; 7 positions agree with TRBD1. There are 16 residues in the CDR3. The V segment lost 3 bases and the J segment 0 bases; nucleotides outside the gene matches: 9. Germline-derived CDR1 and CDR2 are SGHKS and YYEKEE (reference sequence). Drawing the rest from reference TRBV5-5 and TRBJ2-7, the complete variable domain is DAGVTQSPTHLIKTRGQQVTLRCSPISGHKSVSWYQQVLGQGPQFIFQYYEKEERGRGNFPDRFSARQFPNYSSELNVNALLLGDSALYLCASSSQGTAASYEQYFGPGTRLTVT.

There are many counts of this clonotype. The chain has TRBV5-1 and TRBJ2-1; TRBD2 agrees at 11 bases. The V segment lost 5 bases and the J segment 2 bases; nucleotides outside the gene matches: 6. CDR3 length equals 16 residues. Germline V gives CDR1 SGHRS, CDR2 YFSETQ. CDR3 nucleotide sequence: TGCGCCAGCAGGGCCATTAGCGGGGGGGCCTACAATGAGCAGTTCTTC. Translation gives CASRAISGGAYNEQFF.

This clonotype was seen many times. The rearrangement links TRBV20-1 to TRBJ2-1, with a possible D match to TRBD1 (5 bases). Trimming removed 8 bases from V and 8 bases from J, with 16 bases in between. Germline-derived CDR1 and CDR2 are DFQATT and SNEGSKA (reference sequence). The CDR3 length is 12 residues. The CDR3 loop is CSTSQGNDEQFF. Written as DNA, the CDR3 is TGCAGTACCAGCCAGGGCAACGATGAGCAGTTCTTC.

This clonotype was detected many times. The V gene is TRBV5-1, the J gene TRBJ2-1; 11 bases are a match to TRBD2. The V and J ends lost 3 bases and 9 bases, in that order; junction bases with no gene match: 11. The CDR3 spans 16 residues. Looked up from germline, CDR1 is SGHRS and CDR2 is YFSETQ. The CDR3, as DNA: TGCGCCAGCAGCTGGGGGATAGCGGGAGGGCATAGTGAGCAGTTCTTC. Residues: CASSWGIAGGHSEQFF. Full variable domain (rest looked up from reference TRBV5-1 and TRBJ2-1): KAGVTQTPRYLIKTRGQQVTLSCSPISGHRSVSWYQQTPGQGLQFLFEYFSETQRNKGNFPGRFSGRQFSNSRSEMNVSTLELGDSALYLCASSWGIAGGHSEQFFGPGTRLTVL.

This clonotype came up a few times. The V call is TRBV20-1, the J call TRBJ1-1; 8 bases agree with TRBD1. The CDR3 is 14 residues long. CDR1 and CDR2 from the germline V gene are DFQATT and SNEGSKA (reference sequence). After removal of 4 bases from V and 5 bases from J, the junction contained 9 bases not matched to a gene. This chain's CDR3 is CSATPGGAGTEAFF. The DNA of the CDR3 is TGCAGTGCTACCCCAGGGGGCGCGGGGACTGAAGCTTTCTTT.

V and J are TRBV20-1 and TRBJ2-1; possibly TRBD1 or TRBD2 for D (5 bases each). Germline loops: CDR1 DFQATT, CDR2 SNEGSKA (reference sequence). The CDR3 spans 14 residues. V lost 5 bases to trimming and J lost 5 bases, with 16 bases between them. The CDR3 reads CSAPPPGPDNEQFF. The CDR3 bases are TGCAGTGCTCCACCGCCGGGACCAGACAATGAGCAGTTCTTC.

This clonotype was picked up many times. CDR3 loop: CASSGGDRVNEQFF. CDR3 nucleotide sequence: TGTGCCAGCAGTGGGGGGGACAGGGTCAATGAGCAGTTCTTC. V gene TRBV6-1 combines with J gene TRBJ2-1; 9 bases fit TRBD1. This CDR3 is built from 14 residues. Losses at the gene ends were 4 bases for V and 6 bases for J; bases not matched to a gene: 4. Germline V gene lookup returns CDR1 MNHNS and CDR2 SASEGT.

This sequence joins TRBV6-1 and TRBJ2-7; the D gene is possibly TRBD1 (6 bases). The CDR3 sequence is 13 residues long. V lost 7 bases and J 3 bases, leaving 13 bases between the germline ends. The germline V gene has CDR1 MNHNS and CDR2 SASEGT. In nucleotides, the CDR3 is TGTGCCAGCACCCAGGGGCTGAACTACGAGCAGTACTTC. Protein product: CASTQGLNYEQYF.

This clonotype was found many times. The rearrangement joins TRBV29-1 to TRBJ1-2; D is unclear. There are 12 residues in the CDR3. Trimming removed 6 bases at V and 0 bases at J, with 8 bases between. Germline V gene sequence: CDR1 SQVTM, CDR2 ANQGSEA. The CDR3 bases are TGCAGCGTAGACACCGCTAACTATGGCTACACCTTC. Its translation is CSVDTANYGYTF. The complete variable domain, with remaining parts taken from reference TRBV29-1 and TRBJ1-2, reads SAVISQKPSRDICQRGTSLTIQCQVDSQVTMMFWYRQQPGQSLTLIATANQGSEATYESGFVIDKFPISRPNLTFSTLTVSNMSPEDSSIYLCSVDTANYGYTFGSGTRLTVV.

This clonotype was counted only a few times. V usage is TRBV19 and J usage is TRBJ2-1, with D perhaps matching TRBD1 or TRBD2 (5 bases each). The V gene's germline CDR1 is LNHDA and CDR2 SQIVND (reference sequence). CDR3 length: 14 amino acids. V lost 3 bases to trimming and J lost 9 bases, with 15 bases between them. CDR3 region: CASSMNYYGGEQFF. Here the CDR3 DNA reads TGTGCCAGTAGTATGAACTACTATGGGGGTGAGCAGTTCTTC.

This clonotype was counted at least ten times. J is TRBJ1-6 and V is TRBV20-1; 9 nucleotides agree with TRBD1. Per germline, CDR1 DFQATT and CDR2 SNEGSKA (reference sequence). This CDR3 contains 15 residues. The junction had 10 bases not matched to a gene; V was cut back by 0 bases and J by 13 bases. CDR3 in amino acids: CSARDSGTGNEPLHF. In DNA form, the CDR3 reads TGCAGTGCTAGAGATTCCGGGACAGGGAACGAGCCCCTCCACTTT.

This clonotype has at least ten counts. This chain links TRBV20-1 with TRBJ2-3; D gene unclear. The CDR3 spans 13 residues. The V gene's germline CDR1 is DFQATT and CDR2 SNEGSKA (reference sequence). V lost 3 bases to trimming and J lost 3 bases, with 10 bases between them. The CDR3 sequence: CSARKEITDTQYF. In DNA, the CDR3 is TGCAGTGCTAGGAAGGAGATAACAGATACGCAGTATTTT.

This clonotype was detected many times. This sequence joins TRBV20-1 and TRBJ2-4; 9 bases match TRBD1. The ends lost 5 bases at V and 5 bases at J; junction bases unmatched: 7. The CDR3 contains 14 residues. Germline V CDR1 and CDR2: DFQATT, SNEGSKA (reference sequence). The CDR3 is CSAVQGALENIQYF. CDR3 sequence (DNA): TGCAGTGCTGTACAGGGGGCGCTGGAAAACATTCAGTACTTC.

The chain uses TRBV7-9 and TRBJ2-4, with unresolved D. The CDR3 consists of 14 residues. Germline assignment: CDR1 SEHNR and CDR2 FQNEAQ (reference sequence). V lost 1 base to trimming and J lost 7 bases, with 11 bases between them. Written as DNA, the CDR3 is TGTGCCAGCAGCTTAGATTCTAAGTGGAACATTCAGTACTTC. This encodes CASSLDSKWNIQYF.

V and J are TRBV7-2 and TRBJ2-4; D possibly corresponds to TRBD1 (7 bases). This CDR3 spans 16 amino acids. Germline V gives CDR1 SGHTA, CDR2 FQGNSA. Trimming stripped 5 bases from V and 0 bases from J, with 14 bases between. The CDR3 spells CASSISGGLAKNIQYF. Written as DNA, the CDR3 is TGTGCCAGCAGCATCTCAGGGGGGTTAGCCAAAAACATTCAGTACTTC.

This clonotype was counted at least ten times. CDR3 DNA: TGCGCCAGCAGCCCGAGGAGGCGCGGAAACACCATATATTTT. Protein sequence: CASSPRRRGNTIYF. The chain has TRBV4-3 and TRBJ1-3; D unresolved. V dropped 4 bases and J dropped 4 bases, with 11 bases sitting between them. This CDR3 has 14 residues. Germline V CDR1 and CDR2: LGHNA, YSLEER.

This chain links TRBV29-1 with TRBJ2-7; TRBD1 agrees at 9 bases. The germline V gene encodes CDR1 SQVTM and CDR2 ANQGSEA. The trim removed 4 bases at V and 2 bases at J, leaving 3 bases unmatched. The CDR3 length is 13 residues. The CDR3 loop reads CSVGDRAPYEQYF. CDR3 DNA sequence: TGCAGCGTTGGGGACAGGGCGCCCTACGAGCAGTACTTC.

This clonotype was seen ten or more times. The J gene is TRBJ1-1, the V gene TRBV2; 9 nucleotides match TRBD1. Germline trimming cut 6 bases from V and 4 bases from J; bases unmatched to any gene: 9. The CDR3 runs to 15 residues. The germline gives CDR1 SNHLY, CDR2 FYNNEI. The CDR3: CASRGGTGLSTEAFF. CDR3 in DNA: TGTGCCAGCAGGGGGGGGACAGGGTTGAGCACTGAAGCTTTCTTT.